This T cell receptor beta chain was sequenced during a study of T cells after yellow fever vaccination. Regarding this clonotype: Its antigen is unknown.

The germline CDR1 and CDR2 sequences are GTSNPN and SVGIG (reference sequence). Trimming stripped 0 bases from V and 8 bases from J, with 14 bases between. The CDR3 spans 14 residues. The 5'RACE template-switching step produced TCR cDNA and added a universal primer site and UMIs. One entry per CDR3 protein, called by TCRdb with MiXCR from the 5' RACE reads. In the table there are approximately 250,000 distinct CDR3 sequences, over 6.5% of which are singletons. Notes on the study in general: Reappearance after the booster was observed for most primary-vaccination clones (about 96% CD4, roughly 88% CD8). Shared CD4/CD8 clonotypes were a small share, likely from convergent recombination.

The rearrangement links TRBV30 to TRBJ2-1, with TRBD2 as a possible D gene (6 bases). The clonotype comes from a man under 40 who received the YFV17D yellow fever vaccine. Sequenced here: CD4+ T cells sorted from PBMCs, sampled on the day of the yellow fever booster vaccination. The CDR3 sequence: CAWSVAVGGYEQFF. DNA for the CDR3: TGTGCCTGGAGTGTAGCGGTGGGGGGATATGAGCAGTTCTTC.